The text below deals with one T cell receptor (beta chain). Its target is unknown. The record originates from a study of stem cell transplantation in POMP-related autoinflammatory disease. The wider study: The study hypothesized thymoproteasome defects skew the TRB repertoire via impaired CD8+ selection. Before transplant: CD4+ naive skewing, low CD8+ proportions, reduced cytokine secretion. Study-wide points: Across all analyzed T-cell subsets, patients with PRAID tended toward reduced diversity and increased clonality.

Clones were read by immunoSEQ multiplex PCR, and TCRdb kept only the in-frame ones, dropping some. The data show more than 8,500 clones, about 88% seen once. Deletions cut 7 bases from V and 7 bases from J, with 23 bases between. Per germline, CDR1 SNHLY and CDR2 FYNNEI. The CDR3 has 15 residues. The sample consisted of CD8+ T cells from PBMCs, taken after stem cell transplantation. This receptor was taken from a human patient with POMP-related autoinflammation and immune dysregulation (PRAID). Some of the T cells might come from the graft donor. The chain is built from TRBV2 and TRBJ2-7, with a possible D match to TRBD2 (6 bases). CDR3 in amino acids: CASNLDELLGGEQYF. In DNA form, the CDR3 reads TGTGCCAGCAACCTAGATGAGCTCTTGGGAGGAGAGCAGTACTTC. Based on the CDR3 plus reference TRBV2 and TRBJ2-7, the full variable domain is EPEVTQTPSHQVTQMGQEVILRCVPISNHLYFYWYRQILGQKVEFLVSFYNNEISEKSEIFDDQFSVERPDGSNFTLKIRSTKLEDSAMYFCASNLDELLGGEQYFGPGTRLTVT.